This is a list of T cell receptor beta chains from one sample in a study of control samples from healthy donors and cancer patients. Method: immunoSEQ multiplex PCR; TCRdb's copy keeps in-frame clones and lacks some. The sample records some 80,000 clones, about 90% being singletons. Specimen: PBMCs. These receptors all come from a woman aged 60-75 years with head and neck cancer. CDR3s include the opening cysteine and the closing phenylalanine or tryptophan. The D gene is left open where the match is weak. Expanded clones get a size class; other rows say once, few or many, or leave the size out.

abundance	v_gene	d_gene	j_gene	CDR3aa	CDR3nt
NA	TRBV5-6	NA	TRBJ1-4	CASSKRGQTKNEKLFF	TGTGCCAGCAGCAAACGTGGACAGACGAAAAATGAAAAACTGTTTTTT
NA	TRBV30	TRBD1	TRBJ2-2	CAWTGTGNTGELFF	TGTGCCTGGACCGGGACAGGGAACACCGGGGAGCTGTTTTTT
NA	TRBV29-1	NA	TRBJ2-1	CSVNEGDSYNEQFF	TGCAGCGTTAACGAGGGAGACTCCTACAATGAGCAGTTCTTC
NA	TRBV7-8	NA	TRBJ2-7	CASSNQPSGYEQYF	TGTGCCAGCAGCAACCAGCCTTCCGGATACGAGCAGTACTTC
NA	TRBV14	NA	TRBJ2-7	CASSLSPYEQYF	TGTGCCAGCAGCCTATCCCCCTACGAGCAGTACTTC
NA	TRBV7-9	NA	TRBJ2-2	CASSLAGPVNTGELFF	TGTGCCAGCAGCTTAGCGGGGCCCGTGAACACCGGGGAGCTGTTTTTT
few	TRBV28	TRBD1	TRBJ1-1	CASKGAVFSEAFF	TGTGCCAGCAAGGGGGCCGTATTCTCTGAAGCTTTCTTT
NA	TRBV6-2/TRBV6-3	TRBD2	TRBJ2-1	CASSGTSGITSYNEQFF	TGTGCCAGCAGTGGGACTAGCGGGATAACTTCCTACAATGAGCAGTTCTTC
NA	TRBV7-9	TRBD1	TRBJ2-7	CASSWTGIPYEQYF	TGTGCCAGCAGCTGGACAGGGATCCCCTACGAGCAGTACTTC
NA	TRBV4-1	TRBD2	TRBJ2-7	CASSQEDHGLAGEQYF	TGCGCCAGCAGCCAAGAAGATCATGGACTAGCGGGAGAGCAGTACTTC
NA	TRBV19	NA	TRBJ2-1	CASSRSDTYNEQFF	TGTGCCAGTAGTAGGTCAGACACCTACAATGAGCAGTTCTTC
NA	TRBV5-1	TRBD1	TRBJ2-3	CASSLAVTGADTQYF	TGCGCCAGCAGCTTGGCCGTGACAGGGGCAGATACGCAGTATTTT
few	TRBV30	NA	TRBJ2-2	CAWLGITGELFF	TGTGCCTGGCTCGGTATCACCGGGGAGCTGTTTTTT
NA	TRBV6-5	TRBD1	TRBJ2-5	CASRADRVRETQYF	TGTGCCAGCAGAGCGGACAGGGTTAGGGAGACCCAGTACTTC
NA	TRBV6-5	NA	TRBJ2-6	CASSYSGPGANVLTF	TGTGCCAGCAGTTACTCAGGGCCTGGGGCCAACGTCCTGACTTTC
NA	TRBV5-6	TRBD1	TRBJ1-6	CASSLDRGPRNSPLHF	TGTGCCAGCAGCTTGGACAGGGGGCCTAGGAATTCACCCCTCCACTTT
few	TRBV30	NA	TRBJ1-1	CAWRPKGMNTEAFF	TGTGCCTGGAGGCCCAAGGGGATGAACACTGAAGCTTTCTTT
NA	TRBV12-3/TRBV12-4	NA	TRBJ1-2	CASSLGLQVGYTF	TGTGCCAGCAGTCTGGGATTACAGGTTGGCTACACCTTC
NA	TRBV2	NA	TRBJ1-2	CASLLQPANYGYTF	TGTGCCAGCCTTTTACAACCCGCTAACTATGGCTACACCTTC
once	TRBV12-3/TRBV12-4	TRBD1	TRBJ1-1	CASSPQGGPAFF	TGTGCCAGCAGCCCCCAGGGGGGGCCGGCTTTCTTT
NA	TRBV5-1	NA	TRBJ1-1	CASSLFRDSEAFF	TGCGCCAGCAGCTTGTTTAGGGACTCTGAAGCTTTCTTT
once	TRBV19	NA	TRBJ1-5	CASSIPASGEQPQHF	TGTGCCAGTAGTATACCCGCCTCTGGGGAACAGCCCCAGCATTTT
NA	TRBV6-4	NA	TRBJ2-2	CASSELPNTGELFF	TGTGCCAGCAGTGAGCTTCCGAACACCGGGGAGCTGTTTTTT
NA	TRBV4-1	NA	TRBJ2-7	CASSQGAGRYTDSYEQYF	TGCGCCAGCAGCCAAGGAGCGGGCCGGTACACGGACTCCTACGAGCAGTACTTC
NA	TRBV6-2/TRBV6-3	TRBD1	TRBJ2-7	CASSPNRRLGQGYEQYF	TGTGCCAGCAGCCCCAACCGTAGGTTGGGACAGGGCTACGAGCAGTACTTC
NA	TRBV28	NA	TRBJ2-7	CASSLTVYEQYF	TGTGCCAGCAGTTTGACGGTCTACGAGCAGTACTTC
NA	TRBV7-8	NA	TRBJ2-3	CASRPQGSTDTQYF	TGTGCCAGCAGGCCCCAGGGGAGCACAGATACGCAGTATTTT
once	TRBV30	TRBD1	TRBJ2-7	CAWRRDRGHYEQYF	TGTGCCTGGAGACGGGACAGGGGGCACTACGAGCAGTACTTC
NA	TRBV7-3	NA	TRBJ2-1	CASSEGTYNEQFF	TGTGCCAGCAGCGAGGGGACTTACAATGAGCAGTTCTTC
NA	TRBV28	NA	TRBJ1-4	CASRPSNEKLFF	TGTGCCAGCAGGCCTTCTAATGAAAAACTGTTTTTT
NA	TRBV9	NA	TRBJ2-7	CASSVDVRSYEQYF	TGTGCCAGCAGCGTAGACGTAAGGTCATACGAGCAGTACTTC
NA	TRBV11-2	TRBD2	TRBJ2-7	CASSLEAGGSYEQYF	TGTGCCAGCAGCTTAGAGGCGGGAGGGTCCTACGAGCAGTACTTC
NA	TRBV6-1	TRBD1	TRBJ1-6	CASSGQVASPLHF	TGTGCCAGCTCGGGACAGGTGGCGTCACCCCTCCACTTT
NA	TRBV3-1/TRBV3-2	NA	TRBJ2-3	CASSQSVATSTDTQYF	TGTGCCAGCAGCCAATCGGTCGCAACTAGCACAGATACGCAGTATTTT
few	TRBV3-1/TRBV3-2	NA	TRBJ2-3	CASSQGGVDTQYF	TGTGCCAGCAGCCAAGGAGGGGTAGACACGCAGTATTTT
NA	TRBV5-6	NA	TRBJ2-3	CASSLMGSTDTQYF	TGTGCCAGCAGCCTGATGGGTAGCACAGATACGCAGTATTTT
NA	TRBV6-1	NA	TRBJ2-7	CASSDPRDGGVYEQYF	TGTGCCAGCAGTGACCCCCGGGACGGGGGCGTCTACGAGCAGTACTTC
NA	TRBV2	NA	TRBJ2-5	CASSELDRPVETQYF	TGTGCCAGCAGTGAACTGGACCGACCTGTGGAGACCCAGTACTTC
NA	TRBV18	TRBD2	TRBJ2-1	CASSPSGGSYNEQFF	TGTGCCAGCTCACCGTCGGGAGGGTCCTACAATGAGCAGTTCTTC
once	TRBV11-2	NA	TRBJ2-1	CASSLDGFYNEQFF	TGTGCCAGCAGCTTGGATGGGTTTTACAATGAGCAGTTCTTC
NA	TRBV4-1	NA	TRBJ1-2	CASSQVLFKEGRGYTF	TGCGCCAGCAGCCAAGTTTTATTTAAGGAAGGGCGCGGCTACACCTTC
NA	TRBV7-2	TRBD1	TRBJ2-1	CASSLLGTGGLNEQFF	TGTGCCAGCAGCTTATTAGGGACAGGGGGACTCAATGAGCAGTTCTTC
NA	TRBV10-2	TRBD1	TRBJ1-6	CASSEDRESNSPLHF	TGCGCCAGCAGTGAAGACAGGGAGTCGAATTCACCCCTCCACTTT
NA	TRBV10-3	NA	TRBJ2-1	CAIRRDHLGNNEQFF	TGTGCCATCAGAAGAGATCACCTAGGAAACAATGAGCAGTTCTTC
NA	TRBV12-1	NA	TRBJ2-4	CASSFARDELAKNIQYF	TGTGCCAGCAGCTTTGCCCGGGACGAACTAGCCAAAAACATTCAGTACTTC
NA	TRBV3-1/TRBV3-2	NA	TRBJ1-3	CASSQGVAGAHVRNTIYF	TGTGCCAGCAGCCAAGGGGTTGCGGGGGCGCATGTAAGGAACACCATATATTTT
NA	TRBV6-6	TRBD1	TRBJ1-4	CASSRRQGGKEKLFF	TGTGCCAGCAGTCGGAGACAGGGGGGGAAAGAAAAACTGTTTTTT
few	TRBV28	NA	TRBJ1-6	CATKEQAYNSPLHF	TGTGCCACGAAGGAACAAGCCTATAATTCACCCCTCCACTTT
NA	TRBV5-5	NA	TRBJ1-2	CASSLVLMRGVPFGYTF	TGTGCCAGCAGCTTGGTTCTGATGAGGGGTGTGCCCTTTGGCTACACCTTC
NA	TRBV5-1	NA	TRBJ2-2	CASSLGQTNTGELFF	TGCGCCAGCAGCTTAGGGCAGACGAACACCGGGGAGCTGTTTTTT
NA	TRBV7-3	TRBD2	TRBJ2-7	CASSKGLAGSHEQYF	TGTGCCAGTTCTAAGGGACTAGCGGGATCCCACGAGCAGTACTTC
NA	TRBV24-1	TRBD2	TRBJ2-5	CATSDPGRGGQETQYF	TGTGCCACCAGTGACCCCGGGAGGGGAGGTCAAGAGACCCAGTACTTC
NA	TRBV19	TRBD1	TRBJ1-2	CASRMTGFNYGYTF	TGTGCCAGTAGAATGACAGGGTTCAACTATGGCTACACCTTC
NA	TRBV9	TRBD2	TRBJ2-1	CASTKGGSSYNEQFF	TGTGCCAGCACCAAAGGCGGGAGTTCCTACAATGAGCAGTTCTTC